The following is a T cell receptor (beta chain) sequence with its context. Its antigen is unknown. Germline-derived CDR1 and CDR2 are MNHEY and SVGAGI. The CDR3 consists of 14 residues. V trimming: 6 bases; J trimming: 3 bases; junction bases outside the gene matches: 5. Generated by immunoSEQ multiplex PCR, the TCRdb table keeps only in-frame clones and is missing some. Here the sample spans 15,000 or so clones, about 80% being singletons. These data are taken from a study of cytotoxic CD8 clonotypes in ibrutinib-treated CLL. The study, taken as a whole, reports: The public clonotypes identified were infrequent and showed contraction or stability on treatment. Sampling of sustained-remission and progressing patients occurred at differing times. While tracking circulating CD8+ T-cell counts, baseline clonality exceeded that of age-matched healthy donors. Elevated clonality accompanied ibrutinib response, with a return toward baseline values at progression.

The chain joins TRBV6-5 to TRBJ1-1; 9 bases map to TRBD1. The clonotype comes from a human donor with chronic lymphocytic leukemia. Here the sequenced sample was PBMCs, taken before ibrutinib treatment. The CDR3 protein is CASSRTGVDTEAFF. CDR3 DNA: TGTGCCAGCAGCAGGACAGGGGTTGACACTGAAGCTTTCTTT.